This TCR beta chain originates from a study of cytomegalovirus exposure and HLA in healthy donors. Looking at the study overall: Samples from HLA-typed donors yielded around 79 million unique TCRs in an early data release.

PCR was performed using 60 Vbeta and 13 Jbeta primers. Authors' methods: Approximately 80 million unique TCR beta chains, about 10 million of them shared, were counted by a later analysis. The method was immunoSEQ multiplex PCR; TCRdb's version includes in-frame clones alone and lacks a portion of them. That table is the source of V, J and clone size, and D and trimming were worked out from the DNA. The data show about 96,000 clones, about 70% seen once. Regarding the study as a whole: Evidence from a later analysis indicated that most CMV-associated TCR beta chains looked HLA-restricted. The presence/absence work took it that sequencing depth was about the same across donors.

As concerns this clone: What it recognizes is unknown.

Specimen: PBMCs. The TCR sequence derives from a woman aged 70-85 years in good health and CMV-seropositive.

CDR3 region: CASSLDLPPSGGQPQHF. The CDR3 DNA follows: TGTGCCAGCAGCTTAGATCTCCCCCCCTCGGGTGGTCAGCCCCAGCATTTT. The V call is TRBV7-9, the J call TRBJ1-5; D gene uncertain. V lost 1 base and J lost 6, with 19 bases in between. This CDR3 spans 17 amino acids. Germline CDR1 SEHNR, CDR2 FQNEAQ (reference sequence).